Below, one T cell receptor (beta chain) is given with its context. Its antigen is not identified. The entry originates in a study of shared clonotypes between healthy human individuals. Only CD45RO-negative cells positively selected for CCR7 counted as naive CD8 cells, so terminally differentiated effector memory CD45RA+ cells were excluded. Authors' methods: With immunoSEQ giving junction-only sequences and no quality scores, filtering differed. Measured with immunoSEQ multiplex PCR; TCRdb has only the in-frame clones, and not every one. V, J and clone size are those of that table, while D and trimming were read from the DNA. The sample records about 2.1 million clones, just over 90% being singletons. With V trimmed by 4 bases and J by 3 bases, 12 bases remained unmatched. This CDR3 contains 17 residues. CDR1 is SGHNT, CDR2 YYREEE, per germline (reference sequence). Study-level findings and limits: Non-shared clonotypes displayed generation probabilities falling below those of clonotypes present in all four donors. The study found roughly 5% of naive CD4 clonotypes shared across a few donors. What rarefaction showed was incomplete sorted-subset sequencing despite large depth.

Sequenced sample: naive CD8+ T cells from PBMCs. This chain connects TRBV5-4 to TRBJ2-1; 8 nucleotides align to TRBD2. The TCR originated in a man between 18 and 29 years old in good health. Some clones in this sample may be carry-over from other donors' samples. CDR3 region: CASSPTGGDWDYNEQFF. For the CDR3, the DNA is TGTGCCAGCAGCCCCACGGGGGGGGACTGGGACTACAATGAGCAGTTCTTC.